This T cell receptor (beta chain) emerged from a study of CD8 T cells in ankylosing spondylitis listed by TCRdb under 2017. In the study overall: T cell receptor beta repertoires were profiled in healthy donors and ankylosing spondylitis patients so that disease-linked TCR variants could be found. In total, the full study cohort was made up of about 110 healthy donors and more than 20 ankylosing spondylitis patients. Peripheral blood was sampled, and synovial fluid was additionally collected from ankylosing spondylitis patients. Study-level results and caveats: The disease-linked clones were reported as significantly enriched in matched synovial fluid samples from ankylosing spondylitis patients. The disease-linked clones had a CD8+ phenotype and were found at relatively low frequencies in peripheral blood. Blood from ankylosing spondylitis patients appeared to be characterized by a TCR beta motif made up of seven or eight highly homologous amino acid variants. Some TCR beta motif variants had previously been reported in synovial fluid and blood of reactive arthritis patients, which suggested common disease-initiation mechanisms.

The CDR3 runs 13 residues from the cysteine to the phenylalanine. CDR3 DNA is the only sequence kept; it has 39 bases, read in frame from the first base. Per the germline V gene, MRHNA is the CDR1 and SNTAGT is the CDR2. V and J lose 5 bases and 10 bases, and a span of 12 bases separates them. On this clonotype itself: Its antigen has not been determined. No base qualities exist here, and no much larger clone lies one base off it.

The listed sequencing device is Illumina HiSeq 2500. Quantitative 5'-RACE with molecular barcodes was used to prepare TCR beta libraries. Per the source publication's procedure: A new computational method, built on a probabilistic model of VDJ rearrangement, was used to identify disease-linked TCR variants. Through fastp at Q25 and MiXCR, TCRdb rebuilt clones from the public reads, retaining in-frame beta chains. Rows with a matching CDR3 protein are joined into one entry that keeps the most common DNA and genes. The V and J calls and clone size come from TCRdb's table, not from the authors' own analysis. This sample lists 250,000 to 350,000 distinct CDR3 sequences; roughly 20% were detected once. The ten top clones hold roughly 7.4% of the sample.

The sequence was collected from a male donor with ankylosing spondylitis or in good health (not recorded which). The chain employs TRBV6-4 and TRBJ1-6; a confident D gene designation cannot be given. Sequences were obtained from blood, either unsorted or a sorted T cell fraction (not recorded which). The base sequence is TGTGCCAGCAGTTTAGACCCTCAATCACCCCTCCACTTT. Its translation is CASSLDPQSPLHF.